This T cell receptor beta chain was sequenced for a study of cytomegalovirus exposure and HLA in healthy donors. The PCR used 60 Vbeta and 13 Jbeta primers. TCRdb keeps only in-frame clones here, not all; method: immunoSEQ multiplex PCR. Of around 64,000 clones listed, 85% are singletons. A note on this clone: The antigen remains unidentified.

General study points: One variant, a missense change in DCLRE1C, was linked in a later analysis to TCR beta V- and J-gene trimming.

Germline V gene data show CDR1 as SGHDN and CDR2 as FVKESK. Between the trimmed V and J ends, which lost 3 bases and 7 bases, there was a span of 19 bases. This CDR3 comprises 16 residues. The sequencing input was PBMCs. This chain joins TRBV14 and TRBJ2-1; D is perhaps TRBD2 (5 bases). This receptor was obtained from a female donor in good health and CMV-seronegative. The CDR3 loop is CASSHKGSQPGNEQFF. CDR3 nucleotide sequence: TGTGCCAGCAGCCATAAAGGGTCTCAACCGGGGAATGAGCAGTTCTTC.